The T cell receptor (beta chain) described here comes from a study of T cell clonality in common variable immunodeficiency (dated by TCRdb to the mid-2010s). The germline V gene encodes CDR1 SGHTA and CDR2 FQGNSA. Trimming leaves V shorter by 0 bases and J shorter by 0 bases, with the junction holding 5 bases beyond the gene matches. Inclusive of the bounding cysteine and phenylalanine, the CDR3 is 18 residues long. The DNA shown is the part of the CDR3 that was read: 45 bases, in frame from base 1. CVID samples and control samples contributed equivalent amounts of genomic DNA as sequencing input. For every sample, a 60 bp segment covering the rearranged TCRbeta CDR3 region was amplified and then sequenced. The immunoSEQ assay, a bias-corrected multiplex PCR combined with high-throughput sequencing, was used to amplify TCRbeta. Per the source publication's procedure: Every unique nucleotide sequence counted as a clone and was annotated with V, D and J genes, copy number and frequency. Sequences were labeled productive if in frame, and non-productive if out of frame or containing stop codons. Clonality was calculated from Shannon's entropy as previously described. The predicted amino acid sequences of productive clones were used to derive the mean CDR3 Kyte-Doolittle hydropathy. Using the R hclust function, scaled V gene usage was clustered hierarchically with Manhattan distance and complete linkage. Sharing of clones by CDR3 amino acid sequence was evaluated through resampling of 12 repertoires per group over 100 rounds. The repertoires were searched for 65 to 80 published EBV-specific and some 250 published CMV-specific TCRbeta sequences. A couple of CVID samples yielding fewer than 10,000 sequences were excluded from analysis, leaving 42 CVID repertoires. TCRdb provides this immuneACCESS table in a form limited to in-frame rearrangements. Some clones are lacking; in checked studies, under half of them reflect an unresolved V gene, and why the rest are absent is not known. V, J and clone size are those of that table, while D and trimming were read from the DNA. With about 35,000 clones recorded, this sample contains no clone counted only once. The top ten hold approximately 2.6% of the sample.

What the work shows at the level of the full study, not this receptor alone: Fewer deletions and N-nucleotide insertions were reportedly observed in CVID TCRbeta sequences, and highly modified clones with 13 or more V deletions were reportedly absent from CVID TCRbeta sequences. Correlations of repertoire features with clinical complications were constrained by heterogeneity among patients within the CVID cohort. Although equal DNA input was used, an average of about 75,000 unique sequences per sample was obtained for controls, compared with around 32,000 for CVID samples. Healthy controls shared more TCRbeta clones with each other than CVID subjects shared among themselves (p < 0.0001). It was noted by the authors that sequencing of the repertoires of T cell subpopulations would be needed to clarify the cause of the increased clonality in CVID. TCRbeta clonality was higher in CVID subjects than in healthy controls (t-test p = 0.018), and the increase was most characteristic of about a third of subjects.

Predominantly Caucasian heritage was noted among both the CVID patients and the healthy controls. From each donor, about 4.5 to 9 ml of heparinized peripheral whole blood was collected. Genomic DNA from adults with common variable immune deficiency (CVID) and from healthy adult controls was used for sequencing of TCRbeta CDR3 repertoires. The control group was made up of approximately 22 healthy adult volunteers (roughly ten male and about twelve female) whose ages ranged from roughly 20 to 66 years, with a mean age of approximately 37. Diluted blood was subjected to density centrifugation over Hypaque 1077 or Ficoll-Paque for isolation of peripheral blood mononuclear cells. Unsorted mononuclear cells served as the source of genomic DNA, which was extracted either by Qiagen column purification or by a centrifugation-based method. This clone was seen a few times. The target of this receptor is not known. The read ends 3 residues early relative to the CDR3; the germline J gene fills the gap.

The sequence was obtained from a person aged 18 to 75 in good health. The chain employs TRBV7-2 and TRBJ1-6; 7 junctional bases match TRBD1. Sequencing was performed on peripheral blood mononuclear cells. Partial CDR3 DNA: TGTGCCAGCAGCTTAGCGCTGGGACAGAGCTCCTATAATTCACCC. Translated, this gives CASSLALGQSSYNSP. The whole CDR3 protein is CASSLALGQSSYNSPLHF. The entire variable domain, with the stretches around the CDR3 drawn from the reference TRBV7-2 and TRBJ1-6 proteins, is GAGVSQSPSNKVTEKGKDVELRCDPISGHTALYWYRQSLGQGLEFLIYFQGNSAPDKSGLPSDRFSAERTGGSVSTLTIQRTQQEDSAVYLCASSLALGQSSYNSPLHFGNGTRLTVT.